This is a list of T cell receptor beta chains from one sample in a study of vaccination effects on CD4 cells after COVID-19. Their cognate antigens are unknown. Here immunoSEQ multiplex PCR was the method, and the copy in TCRdb shows in-frame clones only, minus some. The sample holds roughly 63,000 clones, under 80% seen once. The sequencing used CD4+ T cells from PBMCs cultured with HCoV-OC43 spike peptides, collected after COVID-19 vaccination. The receptor set was obtained from a human donor who received a COVID-19 vaccine. Each CDR3 is given with its conserved first and last residue. The D gene is left open where the match is weak. Size is stated for part of the rows, as once, few or many counts, or as a class when the clone is expanded.

d_gene | abundance | j_gene | v_gene | CDR3aa | CDR3nt
. | . | TRBJ2-5 | TRBV24-1 | CATRGPGDQETQYF | TGTGCCACCAGGGGTCCGGGGGACCAAGAGACCCAGTACTTC
. | . | TRBJ2-6 | TRBV2 | CASSESGREISGANVLTF | TGTGCCAGCAGTGAATCGGGCAGGGAGATCTCTGGGGCCAACGTCCTGACTTTC
. | . | TRBJ2-1 | TRBV7-3 | CASSLNGLVNEQFF | TGTGCCAGCAGCTTAAATGGCCTCGTCAATGAGCAGTTCTTC
TRBD2 | . | TRBJ2-3 | TRBV6-2/TRBV6-3 | CASSPTRTSGGARDTQYF | TGTGCCAGCAGCCCAACACGGACTAGCGGGGGGGCCAGAGATACGCAGTATTTT
TRBD2 | . | TRBJ2-5 | TRBV6-2/TRBV6-3 | CASSLGLAQETQYF | TGTGCCAGCAGTCTAGGACTAGCCCAAGAGACCCAGTACTTC
. | . | TRBJ1-1 | TRBV5-8 | CASPTTYKMGETEAFF | TGTGCCAGCCCCACAACCTATAAAATGGGGGAAACTGAAGCTTTCTTT
. | once | TRBJ2-5 | TRBV29-1 | CSVNSPGLGQETQYF | TGCAGCGTCAACAGCCCGGGACTGGGACAAGAGACCCAGTACTTC
. | . | TRBJ2-1 | TRBV9 | CASSFRHEPYNEQFF | TGTGCCAGCAGCTTCCGACATGAACCCTACAATGAGCAGTTCTTC
. | . | TRBJ1-6 | TRBV4-1 | CASSQDNRGVSPLHF | TGCGCCAGCAGCCAAGATAATCGGGGGGTATCACCCCTCCACTTT
. | medium-sized | TRBJ1-3 | TRBV28 | CASSLGSLGLRNTIYF | TGTGCCAGCAGTTTAGGGAGCCTGGGGCTTCGAAACACCATATATTTT
. | . | TRBJ1-3 | TRBV7-7 | CASSAGNTIYF | TGTGCCAGCAGCGCTGGAAACACCATATATTTT
. | . | TRBJ2-5 | TRBV30 | CAWSVLGTQGTQYF | TGTGCCTGGAGTGTACTCGGGACTCAGGGGACCCAGTACTTC
. | once | TRBJ2-5 | TRBV2 | CASSEGVWETQYF | TGTGCCAGCAGTGAGGGCGTGTGGGAGACCCAGTACTTC
. | . | TRBJ1-4 | TRBV2 | CASPLTNPRTYEKLFF | TGTGCCAGCCCACTGACAAACCCAAGGACCTATGAAAAACTGTTTTTT
. | . | TRBJ1-2 | TRBV24-1 | CATSDMGRDYGYTF | TGTGCCACCAGTGATATGGGACGGGACTATGGCTACACCTTC
. | . | TRBJ2-2 | TRBV5-6 | CASTTQRANTGELFF | TGTGCCAGCACCACTCAGAGGGCGAACACCGGGGAGCTGTTTTTT
. | . | TRBJ2-1 | TRBV6-6 | CASSLLDGAYNEQFF | TGTGCCAGCAGTCTACTGGACGGGGCCTACAATGAGCAGTTCTTC